This entry lists 20 T cell receptor beta chains sequenced from one sample in a study of PD-1 blockade in classical Hodgkin lymphoma. Assay: immunoSEQ multiplex PCR; the TCRdb copy retains only in-frame clones and omits some. Among 25,000 to 30,000 clones listed, approximately 90% were seen once. Time point meaning: cycle 4 day 1 (C4D1), after less than 7 weeks of nivolumab. Each patient experienced a relapse that followed autologous stem cell transplantation, and brentuximab vedotin exposure varied. Out of thawed PBMCs, magnetic negative selection purified CD4+ T cells. The sample consisted of CD4+ T cells from blood, taken before the fourth cycle of nivolumab. Receptors originate from a human donor with classical Hodgkin lymphoma.

In nucleotides, the CDR3 is TGTGCCAGCAGCGGCGGGGGCAATCAGCCCCAGCATTTT. It encodes CASSGGGNQPQHF. The chain uses TRBV7-2 and TRBJ1-5; no firm D call. V lost 5 bases and J lost 2, with 7 bases in between. CDR3 length: 13 residues. From germline, CDR1 is SGHTA and CDR2 FQGNSA.

The chain carries TRBV2 and TRBJ2-5; D gene uncertain. TRBJ2-7 matches the DNA end more closely, so the J call is doubtful. There are 12 residues in the CDR3. From germline, CDR1 is SNHLY and CDR2 FYNNEI. The CDR3 protein is CASREDDNEQYF. CDR3 nucleotide sequence: TGTGCCAGCAGAGAGGACGACAACGAGCAGTACTTC.

The chain carries TRBV5-1 and TRBJ2-5; 7 bases map to TRBD1. Germline V gene data show CDR1 as SGHRS and CDR2 as YFSETQ. Trimming took 4 bases from V and 5 from J; bases not matched to a gene: 5. The length of the CDR3 is 13 residues. Here the CDR3 reads CASSPTGPETQYF. In DNA, the CDR3 is TGCGCCAGCAGCCCGACAGGGCCCGAGACCCAGTACTTC.

The chain links TRBV6-5 to TRBJ1-4, with D possibly matching TRBD1 (5 bases). The germline V and J ends were trimmed by 10 bases and 0 bases, with 15 bases remaining between them. Germline V CDR1 and CDR2: MNHEY, SVGAGI. CDR3 length: 15 amino acids. CDR3 region: CATGRQFATNEKLFF. The CDR3 DNA reads TGTGCCACCGGTAGACAGTTCGCAACTAATGAAAAACTGTTTTTT.

The V gene is TRBV7-9, the J gene TRBJ1-1, with D unresolved. The germline gives CDR1 SEHNR, CDR2 FQNEAQ (reference sequence). V was shortened by 0 bases and J by 3 bases, with 8 bases between the two germline ends. CDR3 length: 14 amino acids. As DNA, the CDR3 is TGTGCCAGCAGCTTAGCCGGGGTGGACACTGAAGCTTTCTTT. It encodes CASSLAGVDTEAFF.

The rearrangement joins TRBV19 to TRBJ1-6; D remains ambiguous. This CDR3 comprises 16 residues. CDR1 is LNHDA and CDR2 is SQIVND in the germline V gene (reference sequence). Trimming took 3 bases from V and 0 from J, leaving 9 bases between them. The chain's CDR3 is CASSIGWSSYNSPLHF. The CDR3 DNA is TGTGCCAGTAGTATCGGGTGGAGCTCCTATAATTCACCCCTCCACTTT.

This sequence joins TRBV9 and TRBJ2-5, with D possibly matching TRBD1 (5 bases). V dropped 4 bases and J dropped 2 bases, with 12 bases sitting between them. Germline V gene lookup returns CDR1 SGDLS and CDR2 YYNGEE. CDR3 length: 14 amino acids. The DNA for the CDR3 is TGTGCCAGCAGCTTCTCGACAGCTCAAGAGACCCAGTACTTC. This gives the protein CASSFSTAQETQYF.

This clone was counted a single time. The V gene is TRBV19, the J gene TRBJ1-4; D ambiguous. Germline values: CDR1 LNHDA, CDR2 SQIVND (reference sequence). V dropped 2 bases and J dropped 0 bases, with 4 bases sitting between them. The CDR3 covers 14 residues. CDR3 nucleotides: TGTGCCAGTAGTATAACAGCAACTAATGAAAAACTGTTTTTT. Its protein product is CASSITATNEKLFF.

In this sample, this clone turned up once. The chain joins TRBV2 to TRBJ2-7, with 10 bases aligning to TRBD1. V shed 5 bases, J shed 1 base, and the junction held 2 bases outside the gene matches. Germline V gene data show CDR1 as SNHLY and CDR2 as FYNNEI. The CDR3 is made up of 14 amino acids. CDR3 region: CASSWTGGSYEQYF. The CDR3 DNA is TGTGCCAGCAGTTGGACAGGGGGGTCCTACGAGCAGTACTTC.

This chain joins TRBV5-1 and TRBJ2-7; D is unclear. Trimming took off 0 bases at V and 3 bases at J, with 4 bases between the two ends. The CDR3 contains 12 residues. CDR1 is SGHRS, CDR2 YFSETQ, per germline. CDR3 in amino acids: CASSLGDYEQYF. CDR3 nucleotide sequence: TGCGCCAGCAGCTTGGGCGACTACGAGCAGTACTTC.

This chain joins TRBV18 and TRBJ2-1; D not certain. This CDR3 has 13 residues. The V gene lost 1 base and the J gene lost 8 bases, with 9 bases spanning the gap. Per the germline V gene, CDR1 is KGHSH and CDR2 is LQKENI. Written as DNA, the CDR3 is TGTGCCAGCTCACCACGGCTGGCCGATGAGCAGTTCTTC. The encoded protein is CASSPRLADEQFF.

V usage is TRBV28 and J usage is TRBJ1-4; perhaps TRBD1 as D (5 bases). Germline V CDR1 and CDR2: MDHEN, SYDVKM. With 4 bases removed from V and 7 bases from J, the gap between germline ends came to 25 bases. The CDR3 loop spans 18 amino acids. Here the CDR3 DNA reads TGTGCCAGCAGTTCTGCCTGGGGAAGGGGTGGTAGGGGTGAAAAACTGTTTTTT. Residues: CASSSAWGRGGRGEKLFF.

In its sample, this clone was seen a few times. The chain combines TRBV5-4 with TRBJ1-2; unclear D gene. V lost 4 bases and J 8 bases, leaving 15 bases between the germline ends. The CDR3 extends over 13 amino acids. In germline, CDR1 is SGHNT, CDR2 YYREEE (reference sequence). The DNA for the CDR3 is TGTGCCAGCAGCCTCGACCCTTCGGGGGGCTACACCTTC. Translated, it gives CASSLDPSGGYTF.

The chain carries TRBV21-1 and TRBJ1-2. TRBV21-1 is an annotated pseudogene. CDR3 size: 13 residues. CDR3 sequence (DNA): TGTGCCAGCAGCAAAAGGATGTCGTCTGACTACACCTTC. This translates into CASSKRMSSDYTF.

This chain links TRBV4-1 with TRBJ1-4; D gene ambiguous. Germline-derived CDR1 and CDR2 are MGHRA and YSYEKL. The V end lost 1 base, the J end lost 2 bases, and 14 bases lay between the germline ends. This CDR3 spans 17 amino acids. CDR3 nucleotides: TGCGCCAGCAGCCAAGTTCCACGGCCAACTACTAATGAAAAACTGTTTTTT. It translates to CASSQVPRPTTNEKLFF.

This chain links TRBV19 with TRBJ2-5, with 7 bases fitting TRBD1. Germline V gene sequence: CDR1 LNHDA, CDR2 SQIVND (reference sequence). The trim removed 5 bases at V and 2 bases at J, leaving 5 bases unmatched. The CDR3 loop spans 14 amino acids. Written as DNA, the CDR3 is TGTGCCAGTAGTCCGTTGGGACAGCAAGAGACCCAGTACTTC. Protein product: CASSPLGQQETQYF.

The rearrangement joins TRBV4-1 to TRBJ2-7, with 9 bases lining up with TRBD2. Germline CDR1 and CDR2: MGHRA and YSYEKL. After removal of 1 base from V and 3 bases from J, the junction contained 4 bases not matched to a gene. The CDR3 length is 15 residues. The CDR3, as DNA: TGCGCCAGCAGCCAAGCCGGGACTAGCTTCTACGAGCAGTACTTC. Translating gives CASSQAGTSFYEQYF.

The chain recombines TRBV7-8 with TRBJ2-3; D unclear. The CDR3 runs 16 residues. Germline V gene data show CDR1 as SGHVS and CDR2 as FQNEAQ. Trimming removed 0 bases at V and 4 bases at J, with 14 bases between. The CDR3 DNA reads TGTGCCAGCAGCTTAGCAGTTCTTATGGACGCAGATACGCAGTATTTT. Amino acid sequence: CASSLAVLMDADTQYF.

The gene calls are TRBV21-1 and TRBJ2-7; the table names TRBD1, a call not compared with the DNA. TRBV21-1 is a known pseudogene. This CDR3 has 17 amino acids. This chain's CDR3 is CASSKPRSSRGPYEQYF. CDR3 DNA sequence: TGTGCCAGCAGCAAGCCCCGTTCGTCCAGGGGCCCCTACGAGCAGTACTTC.

The chain is built from TRBV6-1 and TRBJ2-7; 9 bases are shared with TRBD2. Germline-derived CDR1 and CDR2 are MNHNS and SASEGT. Unmatched junction bases numbered 8, after V lost 1 base and J lost 1 base. CDR3 length: 17 amino acids. The CDR3 loop reads CASSEGLAGVFSYEQYF. CDR3 bases: TGTGCCAGCAGTGAAGGTTTAGCGGGAGTATTTTCCTACGAGCAGTACTTC.